This T cell receptor beta chain is from a study of CD8 T cells in ankylosing spondylitis. General study findings and limits: From matched ankylosing spondylitis synovial fluid, disease-linked clones were reportedly recovered at significantly enriched levels. Typical of ankylosing spondylitis blood, it appeared, was a TCR beta motif of eight highly homologous variants.

By quantitative 5'-RACE with molecular barcodes, the TCR beta libraries were made. In TCRdb, the 5' RACE reads were re-called with MiXCR into one record per CDR3 protein. In the table there are about 540,000 distinct CDR3 sequences, roughly 13% of which are singletons. This clonotype was seen a few times. The antigen is unknown. The CDR3 runs 16 residues. Germline V gene sequence: CDR1 MNHNS, CDR2 SASEGT. With 5 bases clipped from V and 2 bases from J, the junction kept 9 bases outside the gene matches. The sequenced material came from blood, either unsorted or a sorted T cell fraction (not recorded which). The rearrangement joins TRBV6-1 to TRBJ2-5, with 9 bases lining up with TRBD1. The TCR sequence derives from a male donor with ankylosing spondylitis. The CDR3 spells CASSTGTGKGQETQYF. The DNA for the CDR3 is TGTGCCAGCAGTACCGGGACAGGGAAGGGGCAAGAGACCCAGTACTTC.